This T cell receptor beta chain was captured in a study of blood T cell repertoires in COVID-19. Study context: Both acute and convalescent COVID-19 samples were obtained from the United States, Italy and Spain. PBMCs, B-cell-depleted T cells, or T cells provided the cDNA or gDNA that made up the material.

Profiled with immunoSEQ multiplex PCR; TCRdb holds only in-frame clones, not every one. This table has some 240,000 clones, more than 75% appearing once. Participant-reported clinical history was the basis for cohort assignment. The CDR3 runs to 21 residues. Trimming took 3 bases from V and 5 from J; bases not matched to a gene: 16. The germline V gene encodes CDR1 ENHRY and CDR2 SYGVKD. The receptor was derived from a woman aged 40 to 50 with acute COVID-19. What was sequenced was PBMCs or T cells enriched from blood (not recorded which). This chain links TRBV10-3 with TRBJ2-2, with 15 bases that match TRBD2. The CDR3 sequence: CAISDSSPGLAGGRRTGELFF. The CDR3 DNA is TGTGCCATCAGTGATTCTTCCCCGGGACTAGCGGGAGGAAGGAGGACCGGGGAGCTGTTTTTT.